The rows below give T cell receptor beta chains drawn from one sample of a study of response to subunit inactivated influenza vaccine. TCRdb independently ran MiXCR on the RT-PCR reads; one entry per CDR3 protein. The table records 750,000 to 850,000 distinct CDR3 sequences, around 18% of them present only once. This specimen was PBMCs from blood, taken around 5 days after vaccination. Receptor source: a man between 45 and 60 years old who received an inactivated influenza vaccine. CDR3s include the opening cysteine and the closing phenylalanine or tryptophan. A D gene is named only where the DNA matches it firmly. A clone size is listed for some rows: how often the clone was seen (once, few, many), or a class if it is expanded.

j_gene: TRBJ2-5; abundance: NA; d_gene: NA; v_gene: TRBV12-3/TRBV12-4; CDR3aa: CASSSYLRSPQETQYF; CDR3nt: TGTGCCAGCAGTTCCTACCTACGGAGTCCTCAAGAGACCCAGTACTTC
j_gene: TRBJ1-2; abundance: few; d_gene: NA; v_gene: TRBV6-2/TRBV6-3; CDR3aa: CASTRTEAYGYTF; CDR3nt: TGTGCCAGCACCCGGACAGAGGCCTATGGCTACACCTTC
j_gene: TRBJ2-3; abundance: NA; d_gene: TRBD1; v_gene: TRBV27; CDR3aa: CASSTGGGADTQYF; CDR3nt: TGTGCCAGCAGTACAGGGGGCGGCGCAGATACGCAGTATTTT
j_gene: TRBJ2-3; abundance: few; d_gene: NA; v_gene: TRBV12-3/TRBV12-4; CDR3aa: CASSHLLDRTSTDTQYF; CDR3nt: TGTGCCAGCAGTCACTTACTAGACCGCACTAGCACAGATACGCAGTATTTT
j_gene: TRBJ2-6; abundance: NA; d_gene: TRBD1; v_gene: TRBV5-1; CDR3aa: CASSLNDRGSASGANVLTF; CDR3nt: TGCGCCAGCAGCTTGAACGACAGGGGCTCTGCCTCTGGGGCCAACGTCCTGACTTTC
j_gene: TRBJ2-7; abundance: NA; d_gene: NA; v_gene: TRBV27; CDR3aa: CASSLSVFYEQYF; CDR3nt: TGTGCCAGCAGTTTATCGGTCTTTTACGAGCAGTACTTC
j_gene: TRBJ2-1; abundance: NA; d_gene: TRBD2; v_gene: TRBV6-5; CDR3aa: CASSSVTSGGANEQFF; CDR3nt: TGTGCCAGCAGTTCCGTAACTAGCGGGGGGGCCAATGAGCAGTTCTTC
j_gene: TRBJ2-7; abundance: few; d_gene: TRBD1; v_gene: TRBV7-2; CDR3aa: CASSSPGTGVYEQYF; CDR3nt: TGTGCCAGCAGCTCGCCCGGGACAGGGGTTTACGAGCAGTACTTC
j_gene: TRBJ2-7; abundance: NA; d_gene: NA; v_gene: TRBV20-1; CDR3aa: CSARDFRRYEQYF; CDR3nt: TGCAGTGCTAGAGATTTCAGGCGGTACGAGCAGTACTTC
j_gene: TRBJ2-5; abundance: NA; d_gene: TRBD2; v_gene: TRBV20-1; CDR3aa: CSASQVREGLRKTQYF; CDR3nt: TGCAGTGCTAGCCAAGTGCGGGAGGGCCTTAGAAAGACCCAGTACTTC
j_gene: TRBJ2-3; abundance: few; d_gene: NA; v_gene: TRBV20-1; CDR3aa: CSGEGGGEGGTTDTQYF; CDR3nt: TGCAGTGGGGAAGGAGGGGGCGAGGGGGGGACCACAGATACGCAGTATTTT
j_gene: TRBJ2-1; abundance: many; d_gene: TRBD1; v_gene: TRBV12-3/TRBV12-4; CDR3aa: CASSQGAVRFF; CDR3nt: TGTGCCAGTTCTCAGGGGGCGGTTCGGTTCTTC
j_gene: TRBJ2-7; abundance: NA; d_gene: NA; v_gene: TRBV11-2; CDR3aa: CASSLVFGQGEYEQYF; CDR3nt: TGTGCCAGCAGCTTAGTTTTTGGGCAGGGTGAATACGAGCAGTACTTC
j_gene: TRBJ2-5; abundance: few; d_gene: NA; v_gene: TRBV9; CDR3aa: CASSVGGAGGETQYF; CDR3nt: TGTGCCAGCAGCGTGGGCGGGGCCGGTGGAGAGACCCAGTACTTC
j_gene: TRBJ1-1; abundance: many; d_gene: TRBD1; v_gene: TRBV27; CDR3aa: CASSLGGQVNTEAFF; CDR3nt: TGTGCCAGCAGTTTAGGAGGACAGGTGAACACTGAAGCTTTCTTT
j_gene: TRBJ2-1; abundance: many; d_gene: NA; v_gene: TRBV11-2; CDR3aa: CASSSFRARDEQFF; CDR3nt: TGTGCCAGCAGCTCCTTCAGGGCGCGCGATGAGCAGTTCTTC
j_gene: TRBJ2-3; abundance: few; d_gene: NA; v_gene: TRBV7-9; CDR3aa: CASSLRSRADTQYF; CDR3nt: TGTGCCAGCAGCTTAAGGTCCAGGGCAGATACGCAGTATTTT
j_gene: TRBJ2-1; abundance: many; d_gene: NA; v_gene: TRBV7-2; CDR3aa: CASSLTGSSYNEQFF; CDR3nt: TGTGCCAGCAGCTTAACGGGGAGCTCCTACAATGAGCAGTTCTTC
j_gene: TRBJ2-5; abundance: NA; d_gene: NA; v_gene: TRBV7-9; CDR3aa: CASSLEAGMETQYF; CDR3nt: TGTGCCAGCAGCTTAGAGGCAGGGATGGAGACCCAGTACTTC
j_gene: TRBJ2-3; abundance: NA; d_gene: TRBD2; v_gene: TRBV29-1; CDR3aa: CSVERLAGADTQYF; CDR3nt: TGCAGCGTTGAGAGACTAGCGGGAGCCGATACGCAGTATTTT
j_gene: TRBJ2-3; abundance: NA; d_gene: TRBD2; v_gene: TRBV4-2; CDR3aa: CASSHGLAGSTDTQYF; CDR3nt: TGTGCCAGCAGCCACGGACTAGCGGGGAGCACAGATACGCAGTATTTT
j_gene: TRBJ1-4; abundance: few; d_gene: NA; v_gene: TRBV5-1; CDR3aa: CASSREGINEKLFF; CDR3nt: TGCGCCAGCAGCCGTGAGGGGATTAATGAAAAACTGTTTTTT
j_gene: TRBJ1-1; abundance: NA; d_gene: NA; v_gene: TRBV20-1; CDR3aa: CSTSLNTEVFF; CDR3nt: TGCAGTACTTCACTGAACACTGAAGTTTTCTTT
j_gene: TRBJ2-2; abundance: NA; d_gene: NA; v_gene: TRBV14; CDR3aa: CASSQRSGTGGELFF; CDR3nt: TGTGCCAGCAGCCAAAGATCAGGGACGGGCGGGGAGCTGTTTTTT
j_gene: TRBJ2-2; abundance: NA; d_gene: TRBD2; v_gene: TRBV6-9; CDR3aa: CASSPWGGKNTGELFF; CDR3nt: TGTGCCAGCAGTCCATGGGGAGGGAAGAACACCGGGGAGCTGTTTTTT
j_gene: TRBJ2-7; abundance: few; d_gene: NA; v_gene: TRBV5-1; CDR3aa: CASSFGGGGAYEQYF; CDR3nt: TGCGCCAGCAGTTTTGGGGGAGGGGGAGCCTACGAGCAGTACTTC
j_gene: TRBJ2-1; abundance: NA; d_gene: NA; v_gene: TRBV7-2; CDR3aa: CASSLSEIPPGKQFF; CDR3nt: TGTGCCAGCAGCTTATCTGAGATTCCCCCTGGTAAGCAGTTCTTC
j_gene: TRBJ2-7; abundance: NA; d_gene: TRBD1; v_gene: TRBV29-1; CDR3aa: CSVLDRGSYEQYF; CDR3nt: TGCAGCGTCCTGGACAGGGGGTCCTACGAGCAGTACTTC
j_gene: TRBJ1-1; abundance: NA; d_gene: NA; v_gene: TRBV6-1; CDR3aa: CASSEKGWNTEAFF; CDR3nt: TGTGCCAGCAGTGAAAAGGGATGGAACACTGAAGCTTTCTTT
j_gene: TRBJ2-1; abundance: NA; d_gene: TRBD2; v_gene: TRBV28; CDR3aa: CASSIGLAGEDEQFF; CDR3nt: TGTGCCAGCAGTATCGGACTAGCGGGAGAGGACGAGCAGTTCTTC
j_gene: TRBJ2-3; abundance: NA; d_gene: NA; v_gene: TRBV6-1; CDR3aa: CASSVTGPRDTQYF; CDR3nt: TGTGCCAGCAGTGTGACTGGTCCTAGAGATACGCAGTATTTT
j_gene: TRBJ2-1; abundance: NA; d_gene: NA; v_gene: TRBV5-4; CDR3aa: CASSRSPEFYNEQFF; CDR3nt: TGTGCCAGCAGCCGGTCTCCGGAGTTCTACAATGAGCAGTTCTTC
j_gene: TRBJ1-2; abundance: few; d_gene: NA; v_gene: TRBV5-5; CDR3aa: CASSPQATVANYGYTF; CDR3nt: TGTGCCAGCAGCCCGCAGGCGACTGTAGCTAACTATGGCTACACCTTC
j_gene: TRBJ2-5; abundance: few; d_gene: NA; v_gene: TRBV20-1; CDR3aa: CSASGTYKETQYF; CDR3nt: TGCAGTGCTAGCGGTACTTATAAAGAGACCCAGTACTTC
j_gene: TRBJ2-5; abundance: NA; d_gene: TRBD1; v_gene: TRBV5-1; CDR3aa: CASSLDLRGRAQYF; CDR3nt: TGCGCCAGCAGCTTGGATCTGAGGGGGCGGGCCCAGTACTTC
j_gene: TRBJ2-7; abundance: few; d_gene: NA; v_gene: TRBV29-1; CDR3aa: CSVVGAGGEQYF; CDR3nt: TGCAGCGTTGTAGGGGCCGGCGGCGAGCAGTACTTC
j_gene: TRBJ1-3; abundance: once; d_gene: NA; v_gene: TRBV12-3/TRBV12-4; CDR3aa: CASSLATGSGKTIYF; CDR3nt: TGTGCCAGCAGTTTAGCGACGGGCTCTGGAAAGACCATATATTTT
j_gene: TRBJ1-1; abundance: NA; d_gene: NA; v_gene: TRBV20-1; CDR3aa: CSAKLGGMNTEAFF; CDR3nt: TGCAGTGCTAAGCTTGGGGGCATGAACACTGAAGCTTTCTTT
j_gene: TRBJ1-2; abundance: NA; d_gene: TRBD1; v_gene: TRBV27; CDR3aa: CASRNLGQGVYGYTF; CDR3nt: TGTGCCAGCAGAAACCTGGGACAGGGAGTCTATGGCTACACCTTC
j_gene: TRBJ1-2; abundance: few; d_gene: NA; v_gene: TRBV20-1; CDR3aa: CSPVGGIYGYTF; CDR3nt: TGCAGTCCCGTCGGGGGAATCTATGGCTACACCTTC
j_gene: TRBJ1-3; abundance: many; d_gene: NA; v_gene: TRBV6-1; CDR3aa: CASSARPSGNTIYF; CDR3nt: TGTGCCAGCTCCGCCCGCCCCTCTGGAAACACCATATATTTT
j_gene: TRBJ2-1; abundance: NA; d_gene: TRBD2; v_gene: TRBV6-1; CDR3aa: CAGGPLAAYNEQFF; CDR3nt: TGTGCCGGCGGGCCGCTAGCGGCATACAATGAGCAGTTCTTC
j_gene: TRBJ2-5; abundance: NA; d_gene: NA; v_gene: TRBV5-1; CDR3aa: CASSSLAETQYF; CDR3nt: TGCGCCAGCAGCTCCCTAGCGGAGACCCAGTACTTC
j_gene: TRBJ2-3; abundance: NA; d_gene: NA; v_gene: TRBV6-1; CDR3aa: CASSRAGDPGRYFTDTQYF; CDR3nt: TGTGCCAGCAGCCGTGCGGGTGATCCGGGGCGCTACTTCACAGATACGCAGTATTTT
j_gene: TRBJ2-7; abundance: NA; d_gene: TRBD2; v_gene: TRBV15; CDR3aa: CATSRDLAGGSYEQYF; CDR3nt: TGTGCCACCAGCAGAGATCTAGCGGGAGGGTCCTACGAGCAGTACTTC
j_gene: TRBJ2-7; abundance: few; d_gene: TRBD1; v_gene: TRBV10-3; CDR3aa: CAISEGTGGYEQYF; CDR3nt: TGTGCCATCAGTGAGGGGACAGGGGGCTACGAGCAGTACTTC
j_gene: TRBJ2-3; abundance: NA; d_gene: NA; v_gene: TRBV10-2; CDR3aa: CASSESLGSYADTQYF; CDR3nt: TGCGCCAGCAGTGAGTCGCTCGGTTCTTACGCGGATACGCAGTATTTT
j_gene: TRBJ2-3; abundance: NA; d_gene: TRBD2; v_gene: TRBV20-1; CDR3aa: CSGTTSGPSTDTQYF; CDR3nt: TGCAGTGGAACTACTAGCGGCCCTAGCACAGATACGCAGTATTTT
j_gene: TRBJ2-2; abundance: few; d_gene: NA; v_gene: TRBV14; CDR3aa: CASSQDSSPGYTGELFF; CDR3nt: TGTGCCAGCAGCCAAGATTCTTCACCGGGGTACACCGGGGAGCTGTTTTTT